This TCR beta chain emerged from a study of blood T cell repertoires in COVID-19. At the level of the study: Donors in the United States, Italy and Spain gave samples during acute or convalescent COVID-19. Sample material is recorded as cDNA or gDNA derived from T cells, B-cell-depleted T cells, or PBMCs.

TCRdb keeps only in-frame clones here, not all; method: immunoSEQ multiplex PCR. The table has roughly 87,000 clones, around three quarters seen once; the top ten hold approximately 4.6%. The receptor comes from a woman aged 45-59 years with acute or convalescent COVID-19. What was sequenced was peripheral blood.

The CDR3 nucleotides read TGTGCCAGCAGCCAAGAATTGCGGACAGGGGGTCTACTGAACACCGGGGAGCTGTTTTTT. Translating gives CASSQELRTGGLLNTGELFF. This chain links TRBV4-2 with TRBJ2-2; 10 positions match TRBD1. The trim removed 0 bases at V and 1 base at J, leaving 11 bases unmatched. CDR1 LGHNA and CDR2 YNFKEQ come from the germline V gene. The CDR3 is 20 amino acids.